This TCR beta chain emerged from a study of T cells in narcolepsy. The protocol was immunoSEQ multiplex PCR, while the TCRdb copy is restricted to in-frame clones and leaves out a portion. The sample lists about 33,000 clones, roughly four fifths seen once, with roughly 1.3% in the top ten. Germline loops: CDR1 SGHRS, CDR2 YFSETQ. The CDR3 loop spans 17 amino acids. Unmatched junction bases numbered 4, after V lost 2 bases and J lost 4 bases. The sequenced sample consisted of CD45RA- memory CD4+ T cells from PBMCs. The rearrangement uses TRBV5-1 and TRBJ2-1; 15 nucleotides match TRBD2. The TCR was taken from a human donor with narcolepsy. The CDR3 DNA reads TGCGCCAGCAGCTTCCGGGGACTAGCGGGGGGTTACAATGAGCAGTTCTTC. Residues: CASSFRGLAGGYNEQFF.